These T cell receptor beta chains were read from a single sample in a study of cytomegalovirus exposure and HLA in healthy donors. Repertoires were generated with immunoSEQ multiplex PCR, while TCRdb's copy carries only in-frame clones and drops some. This table holds about 54,000 clones, more than 70% found once. Sequencing used PBMCs. The origin of the receptors is a woman between 18 and 29 years old in good health and CMV-seropositive. Each CDR3 is given with its conserved first and last residue. The order of the fields is CDR3 protein, CDR3 DNA, J gene, clone size, D gene, V gene. D genes are given only for firm matches. Size is omitted from some rows. Given values are once, few, many or a class for expanded clones.

cdr3_aa: CASSFGLAGDNEQFF; cdr3_nt: TGTGCTAGCAGCTTTGGACTAGCGGGCGATAATGAGCAGTTCTTC; j_call: TRBJ2-1; clone_size: .; d_call: TRBD2; v_call: TRBV7-7
cdr3_aa: CASSIGQGKGGTQYF; cdr3_nt: TGTGCCAGCAGTATCGGACAGGGAAAGGGAGGGACGCAGTATTTT; j_call: TRBJ2-3; clone_size: .; d_call: .; v_call: TRBV2
cdr3_aa: CASSPGGGTDTQYF; cdr3_nt: TGTGCCAGCAGCCCGGGGGGGGGCACAGATACGCAGTATTTT; j_call: TRBJ2-3; clone_size: .; d_call: TRBD2; v_call: TRBV7-9
cdr3_aa: CASSQAPSGVYNEQFF; cdr3_nt: TGTGCCAGCAGCCAAGCGCCTAGCGGGGTATACAATGAGCAGTTCTTC; j_call: TRBJ2-1; clone_size: .; d_call: TRBD2; v_call: TRBV14
cdr3_aa: CASSQALAGGQNEQFF; cdr3_nt: TGCGCCAGCAGCCAAGCACTAGCGGGGGGGCAGAATGAGCAGTTCTTC; j_call: TRBJ2-1; clone_size: once; d_call: TRBD2; v_call: TRBV4-1
cdr3_aa: CASRRAGRLNEQFF; cdr3_nt: TGTGCCAGCAGGCGGGCCGGGAGGCTAAATGAGCAGTTCTTC; j_call: TRBJ2-1; clone_size: .; d_call: TRBD2; v_call: TRBV6-1
cdr3_aa: CASSARGETQYF; cdr3_nt: TGTGCCAGCAGCGCAAGGGGAGAGACCCAGTACTTC; j_call: TRBJ2-5; clone_size: few; d_call: .; v_call: TRBV2
cdr3_aa: CASSESVSSYEQYF; cdr3_nt: TGTGCCAGCAGTGAATCGGTTAGCTCCTACGAGCAGTACTTC; j_call: TRBJ2-7; clone_size: .; d_call: .; v_call: TRBV25-1
cdr3_aa: CASSHGQGRGSPLHF; cdr3_nt: TGTGCCAGTAGTCACGGACAGGGCAGGGGTTCACCCCTCCACTTT; j_call: TRBJ1-6; clone_size: .; d_call: TRBD1; v_call: TRBV19
cdr3_aa: CASSQAGNTQYF; cdr3_nt: TGCGCCAGCAGCCAAGCGGGGAATACGCAGTATTTT; j_call: TRBJ2-3; clone_size: .; d_call: .; v_call: TRBV4-3
cdr3_aa: CAIRERQAPDNEQFF; cdr3_nt: TGTGCCATCAGGGAACGACAGGCTCCTGACAATGAGCAGTTCTTC; j_call: TRBJ2-1; clone_size: .; d_call: .; v_call: TRBV10-3
cdr3_aa: CASSLGPTGGALYEQYF; cdr3_nt: TGTGCCAGCAGCTTGGGGCCGACAGGGGGCGCACTTTACGAGCAGTACTTC; j_call: TRBJ2-7; clone_size: .; d_call: TRBD1; v_call: TRBV5-4
cdr3_aa: CASSPRGQGSSTQYF; cdr3_nt: TGTGCCAGCAGCCCTCGGGGACAGGGCAGTTCTACGCAGTATTTT; j_call: TRBJ2-3; clone_size: .; d_call: TRBD1; v_call: TRBV6-4
cdr3_aa: CASRPGTGNAEAFF; cdr3_nt: TGTGCCAGCAGACCCGGGACAGGGAACGCTGAAGCTTTCTTT; j_call: TRBJ1-1; clone_size: .; d_call: TRBD1; v_call: TRBV7-9
cdr3_aa: CASSSQGRVGDTQYF; cdr3_nt: TGTGCCAGCAGCTCCCAGGGCCGAGTAGGAGATACGCAGTATTTT; j_call: TRBJ2-3; clone_size: .; d_call: .; v_call: TRBV7-3
cdr3_aa: CASSWRGGPPETQYF; cdr3_nt: TGTGCCAGCAGCTGGAGGGGGGGGCCCCCGGAGACCCAGTACTTC; j_call: TRBJ2-5; clone_size: .; d_call: .; v_call: TRBV5-5
cdr3_aa: CASSPYSLMNTEAFF; cdr3_nt: TGTGCCAGCAGCCCATATTCGCTAATGAACACTGAAGCTTTCTTT; j_call: TRBJ1-1; clone_size: once; d_call: .; v_call: TRBV5-6